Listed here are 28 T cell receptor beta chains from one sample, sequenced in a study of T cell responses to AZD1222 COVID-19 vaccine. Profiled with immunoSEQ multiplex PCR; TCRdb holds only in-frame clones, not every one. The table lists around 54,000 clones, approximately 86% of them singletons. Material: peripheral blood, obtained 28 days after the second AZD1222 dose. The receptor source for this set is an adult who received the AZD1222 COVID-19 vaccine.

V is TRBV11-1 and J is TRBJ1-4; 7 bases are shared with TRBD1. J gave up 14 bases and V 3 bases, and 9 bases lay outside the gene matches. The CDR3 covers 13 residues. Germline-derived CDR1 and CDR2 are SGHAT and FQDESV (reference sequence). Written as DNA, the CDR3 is TGTGCCAGCAGCTTTACTGGACAGGAGAGCCTGTTTTTT. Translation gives CASSFTGQESLFF. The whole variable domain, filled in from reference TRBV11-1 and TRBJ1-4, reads EAEVAQSPRYKITEKSQAVAFWCDPISGHATLYWYRQILGQGPELLVQFQDESVVDDSQLPKDRFSAERLKGVDSTLKIQPAELGDSAMYLCASSFTGQESLFFGSGTQLSVL.

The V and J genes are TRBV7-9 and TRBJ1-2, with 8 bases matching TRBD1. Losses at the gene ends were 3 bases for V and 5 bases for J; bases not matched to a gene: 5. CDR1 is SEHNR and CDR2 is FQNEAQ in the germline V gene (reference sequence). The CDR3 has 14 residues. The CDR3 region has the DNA TGTGCCAGCAGCTTGGTAGGACAGGGATATGGCTACACCTTC. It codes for CASSLVGQGYGYTF.

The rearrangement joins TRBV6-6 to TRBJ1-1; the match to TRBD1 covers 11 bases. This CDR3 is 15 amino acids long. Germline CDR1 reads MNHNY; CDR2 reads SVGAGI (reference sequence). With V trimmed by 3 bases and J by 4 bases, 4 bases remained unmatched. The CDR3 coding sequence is TGTGCCAGCAGTTATGGGGGGACAGGGGGCACTGAAGCTTTCTTT. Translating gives CASSYGGTGGTEAFF.

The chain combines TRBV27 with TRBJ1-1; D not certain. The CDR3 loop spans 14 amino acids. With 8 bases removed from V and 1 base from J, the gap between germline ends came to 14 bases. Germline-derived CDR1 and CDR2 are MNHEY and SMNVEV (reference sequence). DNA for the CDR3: TGTGCCAGCTCCGGGCAGTGGAGGAACACTGAAGCTTTCTTT. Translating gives CASSGQWRNTEAFF.

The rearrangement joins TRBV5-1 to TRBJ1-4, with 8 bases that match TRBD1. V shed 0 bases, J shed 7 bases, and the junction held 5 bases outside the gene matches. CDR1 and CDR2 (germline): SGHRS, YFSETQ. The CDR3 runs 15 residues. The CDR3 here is CASSLGTGPGEKLFF. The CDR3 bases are TGCGCCAGCAGCTTGGGGACAGGGCCAGGTGAAAAACTGTTTTTT.

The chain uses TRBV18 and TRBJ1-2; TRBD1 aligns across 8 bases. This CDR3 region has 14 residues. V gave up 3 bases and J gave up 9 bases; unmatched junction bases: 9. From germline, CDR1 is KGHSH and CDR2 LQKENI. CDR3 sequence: CASSPSGTGMSYTF. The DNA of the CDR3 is TGTGCCAGCTCACCGTCCGGGACAGGAATGAGCTACACCTTC.

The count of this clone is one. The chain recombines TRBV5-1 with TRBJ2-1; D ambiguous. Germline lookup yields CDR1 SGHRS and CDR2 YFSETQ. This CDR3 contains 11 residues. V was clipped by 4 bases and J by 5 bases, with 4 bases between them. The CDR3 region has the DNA TGCGCCAGCAGCGGGGACAATGAGCAGTTCTTC. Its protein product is CASSGDNEQFF.

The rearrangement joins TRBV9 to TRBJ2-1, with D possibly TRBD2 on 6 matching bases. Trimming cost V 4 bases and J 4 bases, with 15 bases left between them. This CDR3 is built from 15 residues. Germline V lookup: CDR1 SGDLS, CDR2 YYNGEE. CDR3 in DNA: TGTGCCAGCAGCCCGGGAGTGGGGAGATACAATGAGCAGTTCTTC. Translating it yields CASSPGVGRYNEQFF.

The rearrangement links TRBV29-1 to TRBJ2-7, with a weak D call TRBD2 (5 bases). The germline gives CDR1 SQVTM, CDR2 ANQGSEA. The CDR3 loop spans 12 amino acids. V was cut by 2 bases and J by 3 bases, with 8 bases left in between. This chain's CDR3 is CSVELRDYEQYF. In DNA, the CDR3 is TGCAGCGTTGAATTACGGGACTACGAGCAGTACTTC.

Here the CDR3 DNA reads TGTGCCAGCACGCACCGGGACAGTCAGTCCTATGGCTACACCTTC. This codes for CASTHRDSQSYGYTF. V is TRBV5-5 and J is TRBJ1-2; 7 nucleotides agree with TRBD1. The CDR3 has 15 amino acids. V shed 6 bases and J 4 bases; nucleotides not matched to a gene: 12. Germline V gene sequence: CDR1 SGHKS, CDR2 YYEKEE (reference sequence).

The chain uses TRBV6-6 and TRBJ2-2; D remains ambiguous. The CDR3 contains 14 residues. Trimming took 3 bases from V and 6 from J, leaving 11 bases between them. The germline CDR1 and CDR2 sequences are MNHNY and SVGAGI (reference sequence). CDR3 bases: TGTGCCAGCAGTTATGGGGATTCCGCCGGGGAGCTGTTTTTT. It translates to CASSYGDSAGELFF.

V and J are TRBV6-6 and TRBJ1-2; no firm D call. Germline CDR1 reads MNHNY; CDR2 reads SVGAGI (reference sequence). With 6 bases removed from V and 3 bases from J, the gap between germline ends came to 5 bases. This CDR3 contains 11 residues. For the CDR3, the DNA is TGTGCCAGCAGCCCGTACTATGGCTACACCTTC. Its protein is CASSPYYGYTF.

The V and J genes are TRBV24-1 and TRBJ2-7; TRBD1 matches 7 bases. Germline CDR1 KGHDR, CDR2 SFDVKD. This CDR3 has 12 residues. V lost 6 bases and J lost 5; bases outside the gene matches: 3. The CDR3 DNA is TGTGCCACCAGTATCACAGGGGACGAGCAGTACTTC. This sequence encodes CATSITGDEQYF.

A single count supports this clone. In nucleotides, the CDR3 is TGTGCCAGCAGCCAGCAAGCGGGCTCCATCACAGATACGCAGTATTTT. Amino acid sequence: CASSQQAGSITDTQYF. V usage is TRBV4-2 and J usage is TRBJ2-3; TRBD2 is a possible D gene (6 bases). The CDR3 is 16 amino acids. V lost 3 bases, J lost 2 bases, and 15 bases lay in between. Per germline, CDR1 LGHNA and CDR2 YNFKEQ.

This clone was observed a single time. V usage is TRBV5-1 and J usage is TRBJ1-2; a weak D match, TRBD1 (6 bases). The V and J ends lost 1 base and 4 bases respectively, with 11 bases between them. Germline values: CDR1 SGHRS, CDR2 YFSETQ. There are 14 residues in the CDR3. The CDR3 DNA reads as TGCGCCAGCAGCTTGAGCTACAGGGCCTATGGCTACACCTTC. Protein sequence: CASSLSYRAYGYTF.

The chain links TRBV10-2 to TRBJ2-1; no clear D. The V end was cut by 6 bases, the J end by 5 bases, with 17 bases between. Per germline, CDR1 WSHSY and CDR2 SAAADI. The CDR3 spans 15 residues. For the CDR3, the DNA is TGCGCCAGCAGAACCTTAGAGACCCTTCACAATGAGCAGTTCTTC. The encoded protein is CASRTLETLHNEQFF.

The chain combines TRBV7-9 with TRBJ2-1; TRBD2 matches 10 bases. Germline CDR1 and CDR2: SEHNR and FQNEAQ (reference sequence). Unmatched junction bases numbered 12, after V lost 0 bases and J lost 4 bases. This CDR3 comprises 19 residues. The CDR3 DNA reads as TGTGCCAGCAGCTTAGCAACGCTGGCTAGCGGGAGAGAGTACAATGAGCAGTTCTTC. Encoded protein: CASSLATLASGREYNEQFF.

The CDR3 DNA reads as TGTGCCAGCAGTCCTCTTGGGGGGAGGGTAGGGAATCAGCCCCAGCATTTT. Amino acid sequence: CASSPLGGRVGNQPQHF. The chain joins TRBV28 to TRBJ1-5; tentatively, D is TRBD1 (5 bases). This CDR3 region has 17 residues. V was clipped by 5 bases and J by 4 bases, with 21 bases between them. Germline V gives CDR1 MDHEN, CDR2 SYDVKM.

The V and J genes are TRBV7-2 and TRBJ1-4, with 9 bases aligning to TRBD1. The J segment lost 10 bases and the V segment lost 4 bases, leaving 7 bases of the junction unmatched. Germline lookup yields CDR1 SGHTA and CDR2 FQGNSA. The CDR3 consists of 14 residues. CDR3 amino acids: CASSSGQGIGKLFF. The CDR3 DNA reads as TGTGCCAGCAGCTCGGGACAGGGAATTGGAAAACTGTTTTTT.

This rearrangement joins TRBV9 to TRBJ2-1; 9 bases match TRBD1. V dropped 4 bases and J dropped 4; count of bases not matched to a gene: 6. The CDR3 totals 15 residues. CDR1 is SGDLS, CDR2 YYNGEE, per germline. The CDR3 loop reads CASSPRTGVYNEQFF. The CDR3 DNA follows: TGTGCCAGCAGCCCCCGGACAGGGGTATACAATGAGCAGTTCTTC.

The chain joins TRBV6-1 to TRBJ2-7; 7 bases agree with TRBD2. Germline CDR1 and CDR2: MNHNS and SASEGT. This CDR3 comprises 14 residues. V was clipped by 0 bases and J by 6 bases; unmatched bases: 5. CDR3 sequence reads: CASSEAGGGAEQYF. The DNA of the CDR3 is TGTGCCAGCAGTGAAGCGGGGGGAGGGGCCGAGCAGTACTTC.

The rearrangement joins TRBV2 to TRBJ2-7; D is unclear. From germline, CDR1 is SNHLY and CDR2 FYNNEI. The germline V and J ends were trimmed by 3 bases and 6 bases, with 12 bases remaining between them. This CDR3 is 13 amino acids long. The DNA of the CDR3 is TGTGCCAGCAGTGAGGAATTCGTGGCCGAGCAGTACTTC. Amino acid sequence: CASSEEFVAEQYF. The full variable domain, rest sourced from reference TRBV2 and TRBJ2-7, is EPEVTQTPSHQVTQMGQEVILRCVPISNHLYFYWYRQILGQKVEFLVSFYNNEISEKSEIFDDQFSVERPDGSNFTLKIRSTKLEDSAMYFCASSEEFVAEQYFGPGTRLTVT.

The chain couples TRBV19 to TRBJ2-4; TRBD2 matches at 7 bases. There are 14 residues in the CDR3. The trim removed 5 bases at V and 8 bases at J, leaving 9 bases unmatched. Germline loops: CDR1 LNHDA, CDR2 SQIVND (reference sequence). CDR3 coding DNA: TGTGCCAGTAGTTTCTCCCTTGGGGGGGACATTCAGTACTTC. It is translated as CASSFSLGGDIQYF.

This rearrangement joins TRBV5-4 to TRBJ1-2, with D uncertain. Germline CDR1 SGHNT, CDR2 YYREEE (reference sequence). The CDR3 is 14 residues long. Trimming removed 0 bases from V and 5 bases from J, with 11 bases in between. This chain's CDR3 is CASSLVGREYGYTF. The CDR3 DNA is TGTGCCAGCAGCTTGGTGGGTCGCGAGTATGGCTACACCTTC.

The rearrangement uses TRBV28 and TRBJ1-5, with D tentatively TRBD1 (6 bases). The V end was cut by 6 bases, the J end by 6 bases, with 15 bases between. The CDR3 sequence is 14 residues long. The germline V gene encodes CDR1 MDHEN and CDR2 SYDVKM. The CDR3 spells CASRDGGLGQPQHF. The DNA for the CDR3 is TGTGCCAGCAGGGATGGGGGGCTTGGTCAGCCCCAGCATTTT.

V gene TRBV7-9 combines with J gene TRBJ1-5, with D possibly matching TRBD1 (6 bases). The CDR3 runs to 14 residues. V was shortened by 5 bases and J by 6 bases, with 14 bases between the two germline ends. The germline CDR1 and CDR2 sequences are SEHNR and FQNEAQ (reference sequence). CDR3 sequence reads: CASSTGTGLQPQHF. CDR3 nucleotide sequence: TGTGCCAGCAGCACTGGTACAGGGCTTCAGCCCCAGCATTTT. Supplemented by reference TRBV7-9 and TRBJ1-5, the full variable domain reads DTGVSQNPRHKITKRGQNVTFRCDPISEHNRLYWYRQTLGQGPEFLTYFQNEAQLEKSRLLSDRFSAERPKGSFSTLEIQRTEQGDSAMYLCASSTGTGLQPQHFGDGTRLSIL.

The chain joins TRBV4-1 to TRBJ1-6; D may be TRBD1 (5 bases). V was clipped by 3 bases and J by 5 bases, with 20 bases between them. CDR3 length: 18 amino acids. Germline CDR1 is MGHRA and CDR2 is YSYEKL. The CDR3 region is CASSQDMTLRKNNSPLHF. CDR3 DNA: TGCGCCAGCAGCCAGGACATGACACTCAGAAAAAATAATTCACCCCTCCACTTT.

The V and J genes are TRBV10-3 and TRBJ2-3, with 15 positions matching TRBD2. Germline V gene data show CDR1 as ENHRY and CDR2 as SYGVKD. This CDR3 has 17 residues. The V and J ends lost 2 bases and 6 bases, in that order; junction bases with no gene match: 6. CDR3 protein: CAISERTSGGAVDTQYF. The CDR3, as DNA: TGTGCCATCAGTGAGAGGACTAGCGGGGGGGCCGTGGATACGCAGTATTTT.